Below, 12 T cell receptor beta chains from the same sample are listed, as sequenced in a study of shared T cell receptors in the human thymus. Sequencing used immunoSEQ multiplex PCR; TCRdb keeps in-frame clones, though not all of them. The sample carries approximately 760,000 clones, approximately 85% recorded once. Separately, the same data were catalogued under a study of human thymus T cells.

The specimen sequenced was thymocytes. Receptor source: a girl under two years old with a congenital heart defect.

The gene calls are TRBV11-2 and TRBJ2-7; D is uncertain. CDR1 SGHAT and CDR2 FQNNGV come from the germline V gene. The CDR3 contains 14 residues. V gave up 5 bases and J gave up 0 bases, with 11 bases separating them. CDR3 coding DNA: TGTGCCAGCAGCCCCGACAAGGCCTCCTACGAGCAGTACTTC. Its protein product is CASSPDKASYEQYF.

V usage is TRBV11-2 and J usage is TRBJ2-7, with 9 nucleotides matching TRBD1. The CDR3 covers 17 residues. Trimming at V came to 0 bases and at J to 2 bases, leaving 8 bases not matched to a gene. Germline V gene sequence: CDR1 SGHAT, CDR2 FQNNGV. The CDR3 DNA reads TGTGCCAGCAGCTTAGATACCGAACAGGGGGCCACCTACGAGCAGTACTTC. Amino acid sequence: CASSLDTEQGATYEQYF.

The chain combines TRBV2 with TRBJ1-4; tentative D call: TRBD1 (6 bases). Germline V gives CDR1 SNHLY, CDR2 FYNNEI. The V and J ends lost 3 bases and 2 bases respectively, with 7 bases between them. The CDR3 is made up of 14 amino acids. For the CDR3, the DNA is TGTGCCAGCAGTGAGGGGGCCACTAATGAAAAACTGTTTTTT. Its protein product is CASSEGATNEKLFF.

The chain employs TRBV12-5 and TRBJ1-1; the match to TRBD1 covers 8 bases. The CDR3 sequence is 16 residues long. After removal of 1 base from V and 1 base from J, the junction contained 5 bases not matched to a gene. Germline assignment: CDR1 LGHNT and CDR2 FRNRAP. The CDR3 nucleotides read TGTGCTAGTGGTTTGGAAATCGGACAGGGGAACACTGAAGCTTTCTTT. This gives the protein CASGLEIGQGNTEAFF.

This rearrangement joins TRBV10-3 to TRBJ1-5; 7 nucleotides line up with TRBD1. There are 15 residues in the CDR3. J gave up 0 bases and V 4 bases, and 3 bases lay outside the gene matches. Germline V gene lookup returns CDR1 ENHRY and CDR2 SYGVKD. CDR3 protein: CAISAGQHSNQPQHF. The CDR3 DNA reads as TGTGCCATCAGTGCGGGACAGCATAGCAATCAGCCCCAGCATTTT.

The CDR3 DNA reads TGTGCCAGCAGCTTGGGACGGGGGAAGGACACCTTC. Encoded protein: CASSLGRGKDTF. The chain employs TRBV5-6 and TRBJ1-2; TRBD1 might be the D (5 bases). This CDR3 is 12 amino acids long. The V end lost 0 bases, the J end lost 12 bases, and 12 bases lay between the germline ends. Germline-derived CDR1 and CDR2 are SGHDT and YYEEEE.

The rearrangement uses TRBV11-2 and TRBJ1-3; TRBD1 matches 10 bases. V was clipped by 3 bases and J by 0 bases; unmatched bases: 11. Germline V gene lookup returns CDR1 SGHAT and CDR2 FQNNGV. The CDR3 is 19 residues long. The CDR3 is CASSFRLDRGPISGNTIYF. For the CDR3, the DNA is TGTGCCAGCAGCTTTCGCCTAGACAGGGGGCCTATCTCTGGAAACACCATATATTTT.

Comments on this clone: The sample holds other DNA sequences that translate to the same CDR3. The chain carries TRBV19 and TRBJ1-2; D not certain. CDR1 is LNHDA, CDR2 SQIVND, per germline (reference sequence). The V end was cut by 6 bases, the J end by 3 bases, with 8 bases between. The CDR3 is 12 residues long. The CDR3 sequence is CASSPPDYGYTF. The CDR3 bases are TGTGCCAGTAGCCCTCCAGACTATGGCTACACCTTC.

The CDR3 DNA sequence: TGTGCCTGGAGTGATCCCCCCGGCAGGGTCGATCAGCCCCAGCATTTT. Its translation: CAWSDPPGRVDQPQHF. The chain combines TRBV30 with TRBJ1-5; possible D gene TRBD1, 5 bases. Per germline, CDR1 GTSNPN and CDR2 SVGIG (reference sequence). Trimming shortened V by 1 base and J by 5 bases, and 18 bases separated the two germline ends. CDR3 length equals 16 residues.

This rearrangement joins TRBV9 to TRBJ1-2, with D perhaps matching TRBD1 (5 bases). The CDR3 is 16 residues long. Per germline, CDR1 SGDLS and CDR2 YYNGEE. Trimming removed 6 bases from V and 2 bases from J, with 20 bases in between. The CDR3 spells CASNKLGHTTNYGYTF. The DNA for the CDR3 is TGTGCCAGCAACAAATTGGGGCACACAACGAACTATGGCTACACCTTC.

The V call is TRBV13, the J call TRBJ2-7; 8 positions match TRBD1. The CDR3 is made up of 16 amino acids. CDR1 PRHDT and CDR2 FYEKMQ come from the germline V gene (reference sequence). V lost 5 bases and J lost 2; bases outside the gene matches: 11. The CDR3 protein is CASSASPTGAPYEQYF. The CDR3 DNA follows: TGTGCCAGCAGCGCGTCACCGACAGGGGCGCCCTACGAGCAGTACTTC.

The chain uses TRBV20-1 and TRBJ1-4; D unresolved. Looked up from germline, CDR1 is DFQATT and CDR2 is SNEGSKA (reference sequence). The CDR3 is 11 amino acids. Trimming shortened V by 3 bases and J by 7 bases, and 6 bases separated the two germline ends. The CDR3 sequence is CSASEIEKLFF. In DNA form, the CDR3 reads TGCAGTGCTAGCGAGATTGAAAAACTGTTTTTT.